The 23 T cell receptor beta chains below were found in one sample sequenced in a study of blood T cell repertoires in COVID-19. Profiled with immunoSEQ multiplex PCR; TCRdb holds only in-frame clones, not every one. The repertoire holds 100,000 to 150,000 clones, with roughly 85% as singletons. Sequencing input: peripheral blood. These receptors were obtained from a woman aged 80 or over with acute or convalescent COVID-19.

The gene calls are TRBV7-9 and TRBJ2-3; D call uncertain. The germline CDR1 and CDR2 sequences are SEHNR and FQNEAQ (reference sequence). The CDR3 sequence is 13 residues long. V lost 6 bases and J lost 5, with 12 bases in between. This CDR3 reads CASSPVFGDTQYF. In DNA, the CDR3 is TGTGCCAGCAGTCCCGTCTTCGGAGATACGCAGTATTTT.

This clone occurred once. J is TRBJ1-6 and V is TRBV28; 7 bases align to TRBD1. Germline V gene sequence: CDR1 MDHEN, CDR2 SYDVKM. This CDR3 region has 17 residues. V was clipped by 3 bases and J by 0 bases; unmatched bases: 5. CDR3 in amino acids: CASSFLGQSSYNSPLHF. As DNA, the CDR3 is TGTGCCAGCAGTTTTTTGGGACAGAGCTCCTATAATTCACCCCTCCACTTT.

The rearrangement joins TRBV6-2 or TRBV6-3 to TRBJ1-5; D is unclear. This CDR3 region has 13 residues. The V end was cut by 6 bases, the J end by 0 bases, with 6 bases between. Germline loops: CDR1 MNHEY, CDR2 SVGEGT. CDR3: CASSLNSNQPQHF. The CDR3 coding sequence is TGTGCCAGCAGCCTTAATAGCAATCAGCCCCAGCATTTT.

The chain combines TRBV4-1 with TRBJ1-4; a possible D gene is TRBD1 (6 bases). Germline loops: CDR1 MGHRA, CDR2 YSYEKL. CDR3 length: 16 residues. The V gene lost 4 bases and the J gene lost 2 bases, with 14 bases spanning the gap. The CDR3 here is CASSLSRGATNEKLFF. The CDR3 nucleotides read TGCGCCAGCAGCCTTAGTCGGGGGGCCACTAATGAAAAACTGTTTTTT.

This clone appeared a few times. The chain has TRBV3-1 (or the pseudogene TRBV3-2) and TRBJ2-5; D unresolved. V was cut by 3 bases and J by 4 bases, with 3 bases left in between. This CDR3 has 11 amino acids. Per germline, CDR1 LGHDT and CDR2 YNNKEL (reference sequence). CDR3 nucleotides: TGTGCCAGCAGCCATCGAGAGACCCAGTACTTC. This translates into CASSHRETQYF.

The V call is TRBV3-1 (or the pseudogene TRBV3-2), the J call TRBJ1-1, with D possibly matching TRBD1 (6 bases). Trimming pared 1 base from V and 4 bases from J, leaving 10 bases between. Germline V lookup: CDR1 LGHDT, CDR2 YNNKEL (reference sequence). The CDR3 length is 14 residues. CDR3 bases: TGTGCCAGCAGCCAAGCGGGGGGCGGCACTGAAGCTTTCTTT. It yields the protein CASSQAGGGTEAFF.

There are a few counts of this clone. V usage is TRBV5-4 and J usage is TRBJ1-6; perhaps TRBD1 as D (5 bases). Germline CDR1 SGHNT, CDR2 YYREEE (reference sequence). V shed 2 bases and J shed 7 bases, with 10 bases lying between them. The CDR3 runs 14 residues. CDR3 residues: CASSFWGLNSPLHF. CDR3 DNA sequence: TGTGCCAGCAGCTTCTGGGGCCTCAATTCACCCCTCCACTTT.

The chain recombines TRBV5-1 with TRBJ1-4; 11 nucleotides line up with TRBD1. The CDR3 runs to 19 residues. Germline lookup yields CDR1 SGHRS and CDR2 YFSETQ. J gave up 5 bases and V 1 base, and 13 bases lay outside the gene matches. The CDR3 DNA follows: TGCGCCAGCAGCTTGAGGGACAGGGGGAACCCCGGAGGAAATGAAAAACTGTTTTTT. It yields the protein CASSLRDRGNPGGNEKLFF. Complete variable domain (other parts from reference TRBV5-1 and TRBJ1-4): KAGVTQTPRYLIKTRGQQVTLSCSPISGHRSVSWYQQTPGQGLQFLFEYFSETQRNKGNFPGRFSGRQFSNSRSEMNVSTLELGDSALYLCASSLRDRGNPGGNEKLFFGSGTQLSVL.

This sequence joins TRBV2 and TRBJ1-2, with 9 bases fitting TRBD1. The germline V gene encodes CDR1 SNHLY and CDR2 FYNNEI. This CDR3 contains 13 residues. The ends lost 5 bases at V and 8 bases at J; junction bases unmatched: 6. The CDR3 coding sequence is TGTGCCAGCAGTCGGACAGGGGTAGTCGGCTACACCTTC. Translation gives CASSRTGVVGYTF.

V is TRBV7-2 and J is TRBJ1-2; 7 bases align to TRBD1. J gave up 3 bases and V 2 bases, and 6 bases lay outside the gene matches. CDR3 length: 15 residues. Germline V gene lookup returns CDR1 SGHTA and CDR2 FQGNSA. The CDR3 DNA reads TGTGCCAGCAGCTTAACAGGGGCAGCCTACTATGGCTACACCTTC. It is translated as CASSLTGAAYYGYTF. Full variable domain (missing parts from reference TRBV7-2 and TRBJ1-2): GAGVSQSPSNKVTEKGKDVELRCDPISGHTALYWYRQSLGQGLEFLIYFQGNSAPDKSGLPSDRFSAERTGGSVSTLTIQRTQQEDSAVYLCASSLTGAAYYGYTFGSGTRLTVV.

The chain couples TRBV12-5 to TRBJ2-1; 10 bases align to TRBD1. The germline gives CDR1 LGHNT, CDR2 FRNRAP. The CDR3 has 16 amino acids. Losses at the gene ends were 2 bases for V and 2 bases for J; bases not matched to a gene: 3. CDR3 sequence (DNA): TGTGCTAGTGGTTTGTTGGGGACAGGGGCCTACAATGAGCAGTTCTTC. Residues: CASGLLGTGAYNEQFF.

The chain employs TRBV2 and TRBJ1-2, with TRBD1 as a possible D gene (5 bases). CDR3 size: 15 residues. V was trimmed by 4 bases and J by 5 bases, leaving 17 bases between them. Looked up from germline, CDR1 is SNHLY and CDR2 is FYNNEI. For the CDR3, the DNA is TGTGCCAGCAGTGTTGGATGGGGCGGTGAATATGGCTACACCTTC. Translation: CASSVGWGGEYGYTF. The full variable domain, with the rest looked up from reference TRBV2 and TRBJ1-2, is EPEVTQTPSHQVTQMGQEVILRCVPISNHLYFYWYRQILGQKVEFLVSFYNNEISEKSEIFDDQFSVERPDGSNFTLKIRSTKLEDSAMYFCASSVGWGGEYGYTFGSGTRLTVV.

The rearrangement links TRBV4-3 to TRBJ1-1; perhaps TRBD1 as D (6 bases). Germline lookup yields CDR1 LGHNA and CDR2 YSLEER. The CDR3 length is 18 residues. V was shortened by 4 bases and J by 1 base, with 22 bases between the two germline ends. The DNA of the CDR3 is TGCGCCAGCAGCCGCTCACCGGGAACAGGGAGGGCGAACACTGAAGCTTTCTTT. Its protein is CASSRSPGTGRANTEAFF.

The chain carries TRBV18 and TRBJ2-7, with TRBD1 matching over 7 bases. V lost 5 bases to trimming and J lost 6 bases; unmatched junction nucleotides: 13. This CDR3 contains 15 residues. Germline CDR1 and CDR2: KGHSH and LQKENI. Written as DNA, the CDR3 is TGTGCCAGCTCATTAACAGGGGCGCGATATCGCGAGCAGTACGTC. This translates into CASSLTGARYREQYV.

This clone was seen just once. The rearrangement uses TRBV4-1 and TRBJ2-7, with D possibly TRBD2 on 5 matching bases. CDR3 length: 17 residues. Trimming left V 3 bases short and J 5 bases short, with 23 bases between. Germline CDR1 MGHRA, CDR2 YSYEKL. In DNA, the CDR3 is TGCGCCAGCAGCCAGGCCTCCGGCATGGGCAGGAGGCACGAGCAGTACTTC. Protein sequence: CASSQASGMGRRHEQYF.

J is TRBJ2-1 and V is TRBV7-3, with 8 bases identical to TRBD2. V lost 4 bases, J lost 9 bases, and 8 bases stayed unmatched. CDR1 is SGHTA, CDR2 FQGTGA, per germline. The CDR3 extends over 14 amino acids. The CDR3 DNA sequence: TGTGCCAGCAGCTCATTAGCGGGGTTAGGTGAGCAGTTCTTC. The encoded protein is CASSSLAGLGEQFF.

In its sample, this clone was seen once. The rearrangement links TRBV6-2 or TRBV6-3 to TRBJ1-2; TRBD1 matches at 7 bases. This CDR3 spans 14 amino acids. Germline CDR1 is MNHEY and CDR2 is SVGEGT. Trimming cost V 5 bases and J 4 bases; bases outside gene matches: 7. CDR3 sequence reads: CASSHRGTLYGYTF. DNA of the CDR3: TGTGCCAGCAGTCACAGGGGAACGCTCTATGGCTACACCTTC.

This chain links TRBV19 with TRBJ1-5, with 9 nucleotides matching TRBD1. J gave up 1 base and V 4 bases, and 5 bases lay outside the gene matches. Germline V lookup: CDR1 LNHDA, CDR2 SQIVND (reference sequence). The CDR3 is 16 residues long. Here the CDR3 reads CASSNGQGFSNQPQHF. The CDR3, as DNA: TGTGCCAGTAGTAACGGACAGGGGTTCAGCAATCAGCCCCAGCATTTT.

A word on this clone: An end of the junction differs from the germline gene, which may be a read error. The J gene is TRBJ2-3, the V gene TRBV10-1; maybe TRBD1 (5 bases). This CDR3 is built from 15 residues. CDR1 is WNHNN, CDR2 SYGVQD, per germline (reference sequence). The CDR3 nucleotides read TGCGCCAGCAGTGAGAATGTGGGGCCCACATATACGCAGTATTTT. Amino acids: CASSENVGPTYTQYF.

The V and J genes are TRBV12-3 or TRBV12-4 and TRBJ1-6, with D maybe TRBD1 (5 bases). V lost 5 bases, J lost 6 bases, and 8 bases lay in between. The CDR3 runs 13 residues. Written as DNA, the CDR3 is TGTGCCAGCAGTGGGGCCAGTAATTCACCCCTCCACTTT. It translates to CASSGASNSPLHF.

This rearrangement joins TRBV7-6 to TRBJ2-1, with no clear D. Trimming pared 5 bases from V and 6 bases from J, leaving 8 bases between. The CDR3 has 12 residues. Germline CDR1 is SGHVS and CDR2 is FNYEAQ. The CDR3 bases are TGTGCCAGCAGCCCAGGCCCCAATGAGCAGTTCTTC. Translated, it gives CASSPGPNEQFF.

V and J are TRBV2 and TRBJ1-2; 7 bases map to TRBD1. Per the germline V gene, CDR1 is SNHLY and CDR2 is FYNNEI. The V segment lost 4 bases and the J segment 9 bases; nucleotides outside the gene matches: 14. CDR3 length: 15 residues. The CDR3 nucleotides read TGTGCCAGCAGTGTTGAGGGGGCGGTGGTTAGGAGCTACACCTTC. The encoded protein is CASSVEGAVVRSYTF.

In nucleotides, the CDR3 is TGTGCCAGCTCACCATTGCCGACAGTCCTCAACTCTGGAAACACCATATATTTT. Its protein product is CASSPLPTVLNSGNTIYF. This chain uses TRBV18 with TRBJ1-3; D may be TRBD1 (5 bases). This CDR3 comprises 18 residues. The V end was cut by 2 bases, the J end by 0 bases, with 17 bases between. The germline V gene encodes CDR1 KGHSH and CDR2 LQKENI.